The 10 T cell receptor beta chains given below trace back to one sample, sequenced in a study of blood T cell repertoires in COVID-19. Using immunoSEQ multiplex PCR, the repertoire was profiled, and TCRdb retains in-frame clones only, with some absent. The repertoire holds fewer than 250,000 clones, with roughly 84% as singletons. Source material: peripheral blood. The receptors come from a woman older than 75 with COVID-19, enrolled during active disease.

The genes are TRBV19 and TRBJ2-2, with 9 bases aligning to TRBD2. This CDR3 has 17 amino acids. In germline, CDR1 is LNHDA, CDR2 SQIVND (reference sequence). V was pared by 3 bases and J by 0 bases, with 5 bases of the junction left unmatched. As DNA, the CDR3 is TGTGCCAGTAGTATCCCCCTAGCGGGGACGAACACCGGGGAGCTGTTTTTT. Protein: CASSIPLAGTNTGELFF.

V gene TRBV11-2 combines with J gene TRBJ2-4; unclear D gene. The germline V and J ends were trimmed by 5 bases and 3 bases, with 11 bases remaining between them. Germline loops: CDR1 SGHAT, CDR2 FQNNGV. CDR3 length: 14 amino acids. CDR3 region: CASSLREVKNIQYF. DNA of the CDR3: TGTGCCAGCAGCCTCCGAGAGGTCAAAAACATTCAGTACTTC.

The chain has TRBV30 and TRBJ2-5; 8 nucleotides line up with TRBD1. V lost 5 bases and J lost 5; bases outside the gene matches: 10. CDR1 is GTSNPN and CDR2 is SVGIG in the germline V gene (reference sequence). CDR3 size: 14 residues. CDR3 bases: TGTGCCTGGGCGAGCACAGGGGGTAGGGAGACCCAGTACTTC. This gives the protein CAWASTGGRETQYF.

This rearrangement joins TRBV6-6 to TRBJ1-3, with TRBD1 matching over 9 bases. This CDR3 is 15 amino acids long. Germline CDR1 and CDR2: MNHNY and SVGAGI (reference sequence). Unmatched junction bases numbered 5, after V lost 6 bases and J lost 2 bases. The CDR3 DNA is TGTGCCAGCAGGGACAGGGGTTCTACTGGAAACACCATATATTTT. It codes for CASRDRGSTGNTIYF.

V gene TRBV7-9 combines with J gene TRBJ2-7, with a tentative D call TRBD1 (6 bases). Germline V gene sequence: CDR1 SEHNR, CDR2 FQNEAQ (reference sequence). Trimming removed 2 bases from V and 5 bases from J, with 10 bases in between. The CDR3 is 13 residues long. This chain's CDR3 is CASSLKGVHEQYV. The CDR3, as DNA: TGTGCCAGCAGCTTAAAGGGGGTTCACGAGCAGTACGTC.

CDR3 sequence reads: CASSAREVAEAFF. CDR3 in DNA: TGTGCCAGCAGTGCCAGGGAGGTCGCTGAAGCTTTCTTT. V is TRBV25-1 and J is TRBJ1-1; D is perhaps TRBD1 (5 bases). V lost 4 bases and J lost 6, with 12 bases in between. The CDR3 runs to 13 residues. In germline, CDR1 is MGHDK, CDR2 SYGVNS.

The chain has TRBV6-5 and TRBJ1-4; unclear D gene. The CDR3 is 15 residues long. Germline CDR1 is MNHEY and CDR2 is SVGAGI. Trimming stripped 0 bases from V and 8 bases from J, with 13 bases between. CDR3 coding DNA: TGTGCCAGCAGTTACTCGCGCTCTAGTAGGGAAAAACTGTTTTTT. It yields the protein CASSYSRSSREKLFF.

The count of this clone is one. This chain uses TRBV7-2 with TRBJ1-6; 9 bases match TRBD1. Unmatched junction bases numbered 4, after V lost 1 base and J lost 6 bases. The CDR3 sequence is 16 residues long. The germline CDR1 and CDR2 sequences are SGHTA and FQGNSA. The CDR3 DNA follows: TGTGCCAGCAGCTTAGGACAGGGGGTTGGTAATTCACCCCTCCACTTT. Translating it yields CASSLGQGVGNSPLHF.

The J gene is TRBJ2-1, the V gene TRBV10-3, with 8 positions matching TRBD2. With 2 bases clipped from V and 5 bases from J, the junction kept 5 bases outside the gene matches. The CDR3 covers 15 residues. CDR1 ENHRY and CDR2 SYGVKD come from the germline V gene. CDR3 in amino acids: CAISESGGPNNEQFF. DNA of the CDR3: TGTGCCATCAGTGAGAGCGGGGGTCCCAACAATGAGCAGTTCTTC.

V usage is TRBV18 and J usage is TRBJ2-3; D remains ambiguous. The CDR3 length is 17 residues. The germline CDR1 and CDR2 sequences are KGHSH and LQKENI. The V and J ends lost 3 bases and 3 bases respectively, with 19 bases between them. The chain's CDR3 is CASSPSLSGGVTDTQYF. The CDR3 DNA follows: TGTGCCAGCTCACCCTCCTTATCAGGTGGCGTTACAGATACGCAGTATTTT.